Each of the 9 T cell receptor beta chains below was sequenced from the same sample in a study of Tregs in tolerant kidney transplant recipients (dated by TCRdb to the late 2010s). Libraries were built with the immunoSEQ multiplex PCR assay. TCRdb took over this immuneACCESS table, retaining in-frame rearrangements with V and J assigned. Such tables are incomplete; in checked studies, under half of the missing clones stem from an unresolved V gene, and the remainder is unexplained. The sample table records 98,000 or so clones; 85% to 90% of these occur just once. The biggest ten clones account for approximately 0.34% of the sample. Per the publication, the time point label means: blood sample drawn before combined kidney and bone marrow transplant. This sample comprised CD4+ T cells from blood, obtained before the transplant. These receptor sequences come from a human donor who received a combined kidney and bone marrow transplant.

As to this clone: No conserved phenylalanine or tryptophan ends this CDR3, so it is likely a read error. The DNA is omitted, as the CDR3 cannot be located on it reliably, and the CDR3 follows TCRdb's listing. The chain recombines TRBV21-1 with TRBJ1-1. TRBV21-1 is designated a pseudogene. The CDR3 spans 11 residues, counting both ends. CDR3 in amino acids: CASSLLISPRE.

The chain is built from TRBV6-5 and TRBJ2-7, with a possible D match to TRBD1 (6 bases). The CDR3 consists of 14 residues. V was shortened by 4 bases and J by 2 bases, with 12 bases between the two germline ends. Germline values: CDR1 MNHEY, CDR2 SVGAGI. The CDR3 DNA reads as TGTGCCAGCAGTTCCCGGGACACAGCCTACGAGCAGTACTTC. Amino acids: CASSSRDTAYEQYF.

This clone came up once. Here the CDR3 reads CASSPNFRDRGIYEQYF. In nucleotides, the CDR3 is TGCGCCAGCAGCCCGAACTTCCGGGACAGGGGAATCTACGAGCAGTACTTC. The rearrangement joins TRBV4-1 to TRBJ2-7, with TRBD1 identical over 10 bases. The junction had 12 bases not matched to a gene; V was cut back by 4 bases and J by 3 bases. CDR3 size: 17 residues. Germline V gives CDR1 MGHRA, CDR2 YSYEKL.

This rearrangement joins TRBV28 to TRBJ1-2; a weak D match, TRBD1 (5 bases). The V and J ends lost 2 bases and 2 bases respectively, with 12 bases between them. The CDR3 is 15 residues long. Germline lookup yields CDR1 MDHEN and CDR2 SYDVKM. The CDR3 sequence: CASSLVGGANYGYTF. Written as DNA, the CDR3 is TGTGCCAGCAGTTTAGTGGGCGGGGCAAACTATGGCTACACCTTC.

The chain uses TRBV4-1 and TRBJ2-7; 7 nucleotides align to TRBD1. This CDR3 comprises 16 residues. Germline V gene sequence: CDR1 MGHRA, CDR2 YSYEKL. Germline trimming cut 1 base from V and 3 bases from J; bases unmatched to any gene: 9. This CDR3 reads CASSQGLRDRFYEQYF. The CDR3 nucleotides read TGCGCCAGCAGCCAAGGTCTTAGGGACAGATTCTACGAGCAGTACTTC.

This chain connects TRBV11-1 to TRBJ2-3, with a tentative D call TRBD1 (6 bases). V lost 3 bases and J 3 bases, leaving 13 bases between the germline ends. The CDR3 runs 15 residues. The germline V gene has CDR1 SGHAT and CDR2 FQDESV (reference sequence). Written as DNA, the CDR3 is TGTGCCAGCAGCTTGGGGGCAGGGTCGACAGATACGCAGTATTTT. Amino acids: CASSLGAGSTDTQYF.

The chain employs TRBV5-4 and TRBJ2-3; 7 bases map to TRBD2. CDR1 and CDR2 from the germline V gene are SGHNT and YYREEE (reference sequence). The CDR3 runs to 16 residues. After removal of 3 bases from V and 0 bases from J, the junction contained 7 bases not matched to a gene. The chain's CDR3 is CASSWGGDPSTDTQYF. The CDR3 DNA is TGTGCCAGCAGCTGGGGGGGGGATCCTAGCACAGATACGCAGTATTTT.

This chain uses TRBV2 with TRBJ2-7, with D possibly matching TRBD2 (6 bases). This CDR3 spans 14 amino acids. Germline V lookup: CDR1 SNHLY, CDR2 FYNNEI. V dropped 1 base and J dropped 2 bases, with 9 bases sitting between them. The CDR3 DNA sequence: TGTGCCAGCAGTGAAGTCCAGCGGGCCTACGAGCAGTACTTC. As protein: CASSEVQRAYEQYF.

CDR3 amino acids: CASSLGVLAGWGTQYF. CDR3 nucleotide sequence: TGTGCCAGCAGCTTAGGGGTCCTAGCGGGTTGGGGGACCCAGTACTTC. The gene calls are TRBV7-2 and TRBJ2-5; TRBD2 matches at 8 bases. The CDR3 is 16 amino acids. The J segment lost 7 bases and the V segment lost 1 base, leaving 11 bases of the junction unmatched. CDR1 is SGHTA and CDR2 is FQGNSA in the germline V gene.